These 26 T cell receptor beta chains came from one sample sequenced in a study of blood T cell repertoires in COVID-19 (dated by TCRdb to between 2020 and 2021). Library preparation employed the immunoSEQ multiplex PCR assay. TCRdb retrieved this table from immuneACCESS and kept in-frame rearrangements only. Not all clones are present; in checked studies, unresolved V genes account for under half, and no reason is known for the remainder. The sample profile shows around 100,000 clones; about nine tenths of them were found once. The top ten clonotypes cover 5% to 7% of the sample. What was sequenced was peripheral blood. The receptors shown here come from an older man with acute or convalescent COVID-19.

The chain has TRBV7-2 and TRBJ1-2, with 8 bases lining up with TRBD1. V was clipped by 5 bases and J by 4 bases; unmatched bases: 6. CDR1 and CDR2 (germline): SGHTA, FQGNSA. The CDR3 is 14 amino acids. The CDR3 region is CASSPLTGAYGYTF. The DNA of the CDR3 is TGTGCCAGCAGCCCTTTGACAGGGGCCTATGGCTACACCTTC.

The V call is TRBV15, the J call TRBJ2-2, with 8 bases identical to TRBD1. The germline V gene has CDR1 LNHNV and CDR2 YYDKDF (reference sequence). This CDR3 is built from 15 residues. The trim removed 2 bases at V and 4 bases at J, leaving 3 bases unmatched. The CDR3 bases are TGTGCCACCAGCAGACGGACAGGGAGCACCGGGGAGCTGTTTTTT. Translated: CATSRRTGSTGELFF.

The chain combines TRBV25-1 with TRBJ2-4; 12 nucleotides align to TRBD2. From germline, CDR1 is MGHDK and CDR2 SYGVNS. V was clipped by 6 bases and J by 4 bases; unmatched bases: 1. The CDR3 covers 14 residues. The CDR3 bases are TGTGCCAGCAGCCTAGCGGGAGGGAAAAACATTCAGTACTTC. Encoded protein: CASSLAGGKNIQYF. Looking up the rest from reference TRBV25-1 and TRBJ2-4 gives the full variable domain: EADIYQTPRYLVIGTGKKITLECSQTMGHDKMYWYQQDPGMELHLIHYSYGVNSTEKGDLSSESTVSRIRTEHFPLTLESARPSHTSQYLCASSLAGGKNIQYFGAGTRLSVL.

This chain uses TRBV11-2 with TRBJ1-1; 10 bases are shared with TRBD1. The CDR3 is made up of 14 amino acids. The V gene's germline CDR1 is SGHAT and CDR2 FQNNGV. The ends lost 3 bases at V and 3 bases at J; junction bases unmatched: 1. CDR3 coding DNA: TGTGCCAGCAGCTTGGGGACAGGGGACACTGAAGCTTTCTTT. Translation: CASSLGTGDTEAFF.

The chain has TRBV5-6 and TRBJ2-7; D might be TRBD2 (6 bases). The CDR3 loop spans 14 amino acids. With 0 bases removed from V and 5 bases from J, the gap between germline ends came to 12 bases. CDR1 and CDR2 (germline): SGHDT, YYEEEE. As DNA, the CDR3 is TGTGCCAGCAGCTTGGGACTAGTATCAGACGAGCAGTACTTC. This sequence encodes CASSLGLVSDEQYF.

The CDR3 region is CASSGRPFKETQYF. As DNA, the CDR3 is TGTGCCAGCAGTGGGAGGCCTTTCAAAGAGACCCAGTACTTC. The chain joins TRBV6-4 to TRBJ2-5; maybe TRBD2 (5 bases). Trimming removed 4 bases at V and 3 bases at J, with 12 bases between. From germline, CDR1 is MRHNA and CDR2 SNTAGT. The CDR3 spans 14 residues.

This clone was seen only once. The genes are TRBV29-1 and TRBJ1-2; 9 nucleotides match TRBD1. Germline values: CDR1 SQVTM, CDR2 ANQGSEA. This CDR3 has 12 residues. Losses at the gene ends were 7 bases for V and 2 bases for J; bases not matched to a gene: 2. CDR3 amino acids: CSADRGNYGYTF. For the CDR3, the DNA is TGCAGCGCGGACAGGGGAAACTATGGCTACACCTTC.

The chain combines TRBV24-1 with TRBJ2-7; 12 bases are a match to TRBD2. This CDR3 has 15 amino acids. After removal of 0 bases from V and 5 bases from J, the junction contained 1 base not matched to a gene. The germline V gene has CDR1 KGHDR and CDR2 SFDVKD. The CDR3 protein is CATSDLTSGRNEQYF. DNA of the CDR3: TGTGCCACCAGTGATTTGACTAGCGGGAGGAACGAGCAGTACTTC.

This chain links TRBV6-5 with TRBJ1-3; D perhaps matches TRBD1 (6 bases). V was cut by 7 bases and J by 0 bases, with 10 bases left in between. CDR3 length equals 14 residues. The germline V gene encodes CDR1 MNHEY and CDR2 SVGAGI. The CDR3 DNA is TGTGCCAGCAAGAGGACAGTCTCTGGAAACACCATATATTTT. As protein: CASKRTVSGNTIYF.

The chain uses TRBV5-4 and TRBJ2-3, with 7 bases that match TRBD1. V trimming: 5 bases; J trimming: 3 bases; junction bases outside the gene matches: 6. This CDR3 comprises 14 residues. Germline V gene sequence: CDR1 SGHNT, CDR2 YYREEE (reference sequence). This CDR3 reads CASRDPQGTDTQYF. DNA for the CDR3: TGTGCCAGCAGGGACCCACAGGGGACAGATACGCAGTATTTT.

The chain joins TRBV5-6 to TRBJ2-2; 7 nucleotides match TRBD2. CDR1 SGHDT and CDR2 YYEEEE come from the germline V gene. V lost 2 bases, J lost 3 bases, and 7 bases stayed unmatched. The CDR3 is 16 amino acids. The CDR3 reads CASSFFWLADTGELFF. In DNA, the CDR3 is TGTGCCAGCAGCTTTTTCTGGCTAGCGGACACCGGGGAGCTGTTTTTT. Using reference TRBV5-6 and TRBJ2-2 for the parts outside the CDR3, the full variable domain is DAGVTQSPTHLIKTRGQQVTLRCSPKSGHDTVSWYQQALGQGPQFIFQYYEEEERQRGNFPDRFSGHQFPNYSSELNVNALLLGDSALYLCASSFFWLADTGELFFGEGSRLTVL.

The genes are TRBV6-2 or TRBV6-3 and TRBJ2-1; no clear D gene. Between the trimmed V and J ends, which lost 0 bases and 5 bases, there was a span of 8 bases. From germline, CDR1 is MNHEY and CDR2 SVGEGT. The CDR3 totals 14 residues. CDR3 bases: TGTGCCAGCAGTTACTCCGGTTCCCACAATGAGCAGTTCTTC. It specifies CASSYSGSHNEQFF.

This clone was recorded once. The rearrangement links TRBV5-1 to TRBJ2-7, with 7 bases matching TRBD1. Germline V lookup: CDR1 SGHRS, CDR2 YFSETQ. This CDR3 region has 14 residues. Losses at the gene ends were 4 bases for V and 5 bases for J; bases not matched to a gene: 9. In nucleotides, the CDR3 is TGCGCCAGCAGCGTGGGGGAAGGGGGCGACGAGCAGTACTTC. Protein product: CASSVGEGGDEQYF.

CDR3 bases: TGTGCCAGCAGCCCGGACAGGAACGGGCATCAGCCCCAGCATTTT. Translating it yields CASSPDRNGHQPQHF. The genes are TRBV6-5 and TRBJ1-5; the match to TRBD1 covers 7 bases. V shed 6 bases, J shed 5 bases, and the junction held 10 bases outside the gene matches. Germline values: CDR1 MNHEY, CDR2 SVGAGI. The length of the CDR3 is 15 residues.

This sequence joins TRBV13 and TRBJ2-2; 11 positions agree with TRBD2. There are 19 residues in the CDR3. The V gene end was trimmed by 5 bases and the J gene end by 1 base; junction bases not matched to a gene: 12. Germline-derived CDR1 and CDR2 are PRHDT and FYEKMQ (reference sequence). The CDR3 region has the DNA TGTGCCAGCAGCCCACGACTAGCGGGACGTGAGAAGAACACCGGGGAGCTGTTTTTT. This gives the protein CASSPRLAGREKNTGELFF.

With respect to this clone: The sample holds other DNA sequences that translate to the same CDR3. V gene TRBV20-1 combines with J gene TRBJ2-7, with no clear D. This CDR3 spans 11 amino acids. V dropped 0 bases and J dropped 3 bases, with 3 bases sitting between them. CDR1 is DFQATT and CDR2 is SNEGSKA in the germline V gene (reference sequence). CDR3 nucleotide sequence: TGCAGTGCTAGAGACAGCTACGAGCAGTACTTC. It specifies CSARDSYEQYF.

J is TRBJ2-5 and V is TRBV15; perhaps TRBD1 as D (5 bases). This CDR3 is 15 amino acids long. V was clipped by 1 base and J by 7 bases, with 16 bases between them. From germline, CDR1 is LNHNV and CDR2 YYDKDF (reference sequence). CDR3 sequence: CATSRGGGAKGTQYF. CDR3 nucleotide sequence: TGTGCCACCAGCAGAGGGGGTGGGGCCAAAGGGACCCAGTACTTC.

For the CDR3, the DNA is TGTGCCAGCACCTTTAGGACAGGGGCCATATATGGCTACACCTTC. Its translation: CASTFRTGAIYGYTF. The chain carries TRBV6-5 and TRBJ1-2, with 9 bases that match TRBD1. The V gene end was trimmed by 7 bases and the J gene end by 5 bases; junction bases not matched to a gene: 11. The CDR3 contains 15 residues. Germline lookup yields CDR1 MNHEY and CDR2 SVGAGI.

The chain joins TRBV2 to TRBJ1-5; TRBD1 aligns across 9 bases. The CDR3 consists of 15 residues. Germline-derived CDR1 and CDR2 are SNHLY and FYNNEI. V was clipped by 8 bases and J by 4 bases; unmatched bases: 9. CDR3 coding DNA: TGTGCCAGCCTAAGTGGACAGGGGCTTAATCAGCCCCAGCATTTT. It specifies CASLSGQGLNQPQHF. The full variable domain, its missing parts supplied by reference TRBV2 and TRBJ1-5, is EPEVTQTPSHQVTQMGQEVILRCVPISNHLYFYWYRQILGQKVEFLVSFYNNEISEKSEIFDDQFSVERPDGSNFTLKIRSTKLEDSAMYFCASLSGQGLNQPQHFGDGTRLSIL.

The chain combines TRBV27 with TRBJ1-2; no firm D call. This CDR3 region has 14 residues. The germline V gene has CDR1 MNHEY and CDR2 SMNVEV (reference sequence). V lost 11 bases and J 4 bases, leaving 20 bases between the germline ends. Here the CDR3 DNA reads TGTGCCTTCCCCCGGGAGGTAGTCGGCTATGGCTACACCTTC. As protein: CAFPREVVGYGYTF.

The chain combines TRBV4-3 with TRBJ2-7, with 7 bases matching TRBD1. The CDR3 spans 16 residues. Germline CDR1 LGHNA, CDR2 YSLEER. Trimming took 0 bases from V and 2 from J; bases not matched to a gene: 7. This chain's CDR3 is CASSQDGTVNPYEQYF. CDR3 sequence (DNA): TGCGCCAGCAGCCAAGATGGGACAGTGAATCCCTACGAGCAGTACTTC.

At least ten counts were recorded for this clone. J is TRBJ2-7 and V is TRBV19; perhaps TRBD2 as D (5 bases). Per the germline V gene, CDR1 is LNHDA and CDR2 is SQIVND (reference sequence). Trimming stripped 0 bases from V and 3 bases from J, with 15 bases between. The CDR3 covers 16 residues. The CDR3 DNA reads as TGTGCCAGTAGTATAGATAAGGCGGGTCTAGGCTACGAGCAGTACTTC. Protein product: CASSIDKAGLGYEQYF.

The chain joins TRBV4-1 to TRBJ2-6; TRBD2 matches 8 bases. V gave up 4 bases and J gave up 1 base; unmatched junction bases: 18. The CDR3 loop spans 21 amino acids. CDR1 and CDR2 (germline): MGHRA, YSYEKL. The CDR3 loop is CASSPIPPRAAGGSGANVLTF. The CDR3 nucleotides are TGCGCCAGCAGCCCGATCCCTCCCCGGGCGGCGGGGGGTTCTGGGGCCAACGTCCTGACTTTC.

The rearrangement joins TRBV5-1 to TRBJ2-1; 7 bases agree with TRBD2. The CDR3 totals 15 residues. J gave up 5 bases and V 4 bases, and 9 bases lay outside the gene matches. The germline V gene encodes CDR1 SGHRS and CDR2 YFSETQ. The CDR3 DNA sequence: TGCGCCAGCAGCCTGCAACCCCGGGGGGACAATGAGCAGTTCTTC. This codes for CASSLQPRGDNEQFF.

The V and J genes are TRBV2 and TRBJ1-6; TRBD1 matches 10 bases. CDR1 is SNHLY, CDR2 FYNNEI, per germline. With V trimmed by 8 bases and J by 10 bases, 14 bases remained unmatched. The CDR3 runs to 16 residues. This CDR3 reads CASYAYTTGGASPLHF. CDR3 coding DNA: TGTGCCAGCTACGCTTATACGACAGGGGGCGCGTCACCCCTCCACTTT. The whole variable domain, remainder taken from reference TRBV2 and TRBJ1-6, is EPEVTQTPSHQVTQMGQEVILRCVPISNHLYFYWYRQILGQKVEFLVSFYNNEISEKSEIFDDQFSVERPDGSNFTLKIRSTKLEDSAMYFCASYAYTTGGASPLHFGNGTRLTVT.

This chain connects TRBV7-3 to TRBJ2-3; D might be TRBD2 (6 bases). V gave up 5 bases and J gave up 9 bases, with 18 bases separating them. Per germline, CDR1 SGHTA and CDR2 FQGTGA. The length of the CDR3 is 14 residues. CDR3 sequence (DNA): TGTGCCAGCAGCATGGGAGGAGAGAGGGGAACGCAGTATTTT. It translates to CASSMGGERGTQYF.